This T cell receptor beta chain was identified during a study of OX40 agonist ivuxolimab in advanced cancers. For the study in its entirety: Ivuxolimab was an agonistic, fully human IgG2 monoclonal antibody directed against OX40 (CD134), a costimulatory receptor. In the dose-escalation cohort, around four fifths of patients were male, and the mean age was approximately 55 years, with a range of about 20 to 79. Partial responses occurred in three dose-escalation patients, of whom one had hepatocellular carcinoma and two had cutaneous melanoma. Intravenous ivuxolimab was administered to patients every 2 weeks at six dose levels: 0.01, 0.1, 0.3, 1.5, 3 and 10 mg/kg. The purpose of peripheral TCRbeta sequencing was to test whether ivuxolimab changed TCR sequence diversity and led to clonal T-cell expansion. Prior anti-PD-1, anti-PD-L1 or anti-CTLA-4 therapy was permitted, and checkpoint inhibitors had been received by about two fifths of dose-escalation patients. Among the approximately 50 dose-escalation patients, about 19 had hepatocellular carcinoma, 15 or so melanoma, 9 renal cell carcinoma and 9 head and neck cancer. The paper reports the monotherapy dose-escalation portion (N of about 47 patients) of the phase I ivuxolimab trial. The study at large found these results: On average, CD8+ T cells showed more expanded clones than CD4+ T cells after ivuxolimab. Which antigens the clonally expanded peripheral T cells were specific for was not determined. Clonal expansion of both CD4+ and CD8+ blood T cells was observed from baseline to week 6 at doses 0.1 to 3.0 mg/kg. Partial responders in the 0.1-3.0 mg/kg groups had among the lowest normalized peripheral clonal expansion, especially among CD8+ T cells. Low levels of normalized T-cell clonal expansion were also seen in some patients who did not respond.

Patients with a history of autoimmune disease or receiving systemic immunosuppression were excluded from the trial. Peripheral blood for TCR sequencing was collected from all dose cohorts at baseline, on cycle 4 day 1, and on cycle 7 day 1. The samples were drawn from a first-in-human, open-label, multicenter phase I dose-escalation trial of ivuxolimab. Adults with locally advanced or metastatic melanoma, renal cell carcinoma, hepatocellular carcinoma or head and neck squamous cell carcinoma were enrolled in the trial. Before TCR sequencing, CD4+ T cells and CD8+ T cells from peripheral blood were sorted into separate populations. To sequence the TCRbeta CDR3 region, genomic DNA was isolated from the sorted cells. TCRbeta CDR3 regions were sequenced using the immunoSEQ Assay. Sourced from immuneACCESS, this table was stored by TCRdb with only in-frame sequences that have V and J called. A share of the clones is absent; for the studies checked, an unresolved V gene accounts for under half, and the remainder has no known explanation. A total of approximately 23,000 clones appear in this sample, around nine tenths of them only once. Of the sample, more than 20% falls within the top ten clones.

With respect to this clone: Its specific antigen is unknown. No quality values exist for individual bases; no much larger clone is one base distant.

There are 16 amino acids in the CDR3, from cysteine to phenylalanine inclusive. Only the CDR3 portion is preserved as DNA: 48 bases, with reading frame beginning at the first base. CDR1 and CDR2, per the germline V gene, are MGHRA and YSYEKL. V lost 2 bases and J lost 5 bases, and the count of bases not matched to a germline gene is 8. The source is an adult with an advanced solid tumor such as melanoma, head and neck, liver or kidney cancer. In this chain, TRBV4-1 is recombined with TRBJ2-2; the junction holds 7 bases that match TRBD1. This sample comprised CD4+ or CD8+ T cells sorted from blood, obtained in a trial of the OX40 agonist ivuxolimab. The nucleotide sequence reads TGCGCCAGCAGCCAATCGCAGGGGGTCGGAACCGGGGAGCTGTTTTTT. It is translated as CASSQSQGVGTGELFF.